The 15 T cell receptor beta chains below were found in one sample sequenced in a study of regulatory T cells in long-lasting Graves disease. The TCR beta library used iRepertoire HTBI primers with Arm-PCR amplification of CDR3. TCRdb re-called the multiplex PCR reads through MiXCR, storing one row per CDR3 protein. The table has about 380,000 distinct CDR3 sequences, roughly a sixth seen once. Time point in this sample: newly diagnosed GD, antithyroid drugs for less than 3 months. Construction of the TCR library relied on RNA isolated from PBMCs. Sequenced here: peripheral blood mononuclear cells (PBMCs), sampled at new diagnosis, from a patient treated with antithyroid drugs. Source of these receptors: a female donor with Graves disease.

This clonotype occurred many times. The V and J genes are TRBV2 and TRBJ2-1; 7 bases match TRBD1. Per germline, CDR1 SNHLY and CDR2 FYNNEI. V shed 6 bases, J shed 4 bases, and the junction held 9 bases outside the gene matches. This CDR3 is 15 amino acids long. The CDR3 region has the DNA TGTGCCAGCAGATCGGACAGGCCCATATACAATGAGCAGTTCTTC. Amino acid sequence: CASRSDRPIYNEQFF.

This clonotype has a count of ten or more. This chain connects TRBV12-3 or TRBV12-4 to TRBJ1-2; no definite D call. Trimming took 5 bases from V and 5 from J, leaving 6 bases between them. This CDR3 has 11 residues. CDR3 coding DNA: TGTGCCAGCAGTGCGATGTATGGCTACACCTTC. Protein sequence: CASSAMYGYTF.

This chain joins TRBV15 and TRBJ1-4; a possible D gene is TRBD1 (6 bases). CDR1 and CDR2 (germline): LNHNV, YYDKDF (reference sequence). The CDR3 has 15 residues. Trimming pared 0 bases from V and 8 bases from J, leaving 13 bases between. CDR3 sequence reads: CATSRDAGAREKLFF. The CDR3 nucleotides read TGTGCCACCAGCAGAGATGCGGGGGCTAGGGAAAAACTGTTTTTT.

The table lists this clonotype with many counts. This CDR3 is CASSSQDRGAQPQHF. CDR3 sequence (DNA): TGTGCCAGCAGTTCTCAGGACAGGGGCGCTCAGCCCCAGCATTTT. The chain carries TRBV12-3 or TRBV12-4 and TRBJ1-5, with TRBD1 matching over 9 bases. The junction had 7 bases not matched to a gene; V was cut back by 4 bases and J by 6 bases. The CDR3 is 15 amino acids.

This clonotype was observed a single time. A far more abundant clone sits one base away, making this likely a read error. The chain joins TRBV20-1 to TRBJ2-7; 9 bases align to TRBD2. In germline, CDR1 is DFQATT, CDR2 SNEGSKA (reference sequence). The CDR3 is 14 amino acids. J was trimmed by 7 bases and V by 5 bases; bases with no gene match: 12. Here the CDR3 DNA reads TGCAGTGCTCTCCCGGGACTAGCTACCAATGAGCAGTACTTC. Encoded protein: CSALPGLATNEQYF.

In nucleotides, the CDR3 is TGCGCCAGCAGCCATGACAGGGGTAACAATGAGCAGTTCTTC. It translates to CASSHDRGNNEQFF. This chain links TRBV5-1 with TRBJ2-1, with 8 positions matching TRBD1. This CDR3 comprises 14 residues. Trimming cost V 4 bases and J 5 bases; bases outside gene matches: 5. Germline assignment: CDR1 SGHRS and CDR2 YFSETQ.

This clonotype was counted between two and nine times. Just one base apart from a much larger clone, this may be a read error. The chain carries TRBV5-1 and TRBJ2-7, with 11 bases that match TRBD2. The germline V gene has CDR1 SGHRS and CDR2 YFSETQ. The length of the CDR3 is 18 residues. V shed 3 bases, J shed 6 bases, and the junction held 17 bases outside the gene matches. The CDR3 reads CASSSGSGGLADRGEQYF. The CDR3 coding sequence is TGCGCCAGCAGCTCGGGAAGCGGGGGACTAGCGGACCGTGGCGAGCAGTACTTC.

This clonotype was counted a few times. The CDR3 loop is CASSPFRQGGAQYF. CDR3 bases: TGTGCCAGCAGTCCCTTTCGGCAGGGTGGGGCCCAGTACTTC. This chain connects TRBV6-1 to TRBJ2-5; tentative D call: TRBD1 (5 bases). This CDR3 is built from 14 residues. V lost 5 bases to trimming and J lost 9 bases, with 19 bases between them. Germline-derived CDR1 and CDR2 are MNHNS and SASEGT.

Ten or more counts support this clonotype. This chain links TRBV12-3 or TRBV12-4 with TRBJ1-2; D might be TRBD1 (5 bases). Deletions cut 4 bases from V and 4 bases from J, with 13 bases between. The CDR3 covers 14 residues. The CDR3 DNA sequence: TGTGCCAGCAGTTGGGGCGGGAGAATCTATGGCTACACCTTC. Its translation: CASSWGGRIYGYTF.

This clonotype was detected many times. The rearrangement uses TRBV27 and TRBJ1-5; the D gene is possibly TRBD1 (5 bases). With 1 base removed from V and 5 bases from J, the gap between germline ends came to 6 bases. Germline V gene sequence: CDR1 MNHEY, CDR2 SMNVEV (reference sequence). This CDR3 comprises 13 residues. This CDR3 is CASSLWGDQPQHF. The CDR3, as DNA: TGTGCCAGCAGTTTATGGGGGGATCAGCCCCAGCATTTT.

Here the CDR3 DNA reads TGTGCCAGCAGCCAACCAGTAAGGGCGGGGGCCAACGTCCTGACTTTC. The encoded protein is CASSQPVRAGANVLTF. This chain uses TRBV3-1 with TRBJ2-6; D is uncertain. This CDR3 contains 16 residues. The germline CDR1 and CDR2 sequences are LGHDT and YNNKEL (reference sequence). V shed 2 bases and J shed 4 bases, with 12 bases lying between them. Using reference TRBV3-1 and TRBJ2-6 for the parts outside the CDR3, the full variable domain is DTAVSQTPKYLVTQMGNDKSIKCEQNLGHDTMYWYKQDSKKFLKIMFSYNNKELIINETVPNRFSPKSPDKAHLNLHINSLELGDSAVYFCASSQPVRAGANVLTFGAGSRLTVL.

This clonotype was observed at least ten times. The chain combines TRBV11-2 with TRBJ1-2, with 7 bases matching TRBD1. The CDR3 extends over 15 amino acids. The germline V gene encodes CDR1 SGHAT and CDR2 FQNNGV. Germline trimming cut 1 base from V and 7 bases from J; bases unmatched to any gene: 9. The CDR3 loop is CASSLGRQGLGGYTF. The CDR3 DNA is TGTGCCAGCAGCTTAGGGCGACAGGGATTGGGTGGCTACACCTTC.

This clonotype was counted ten times or more. V gene TRBV4-3 combines with J gene TRBJ2-2, with 9 bases lining up with TRBD2. The CDR3 runs to 18 residues. Germline CDR1 reads LGHNA; CDR2 reads YSLEER. With V trimmed by 0 bases and J by 0 bases, 5 bases remained unmatched. The CDR3 DNA reads TGCGCCAGCAGCCAAGACCCGCTAGCGGGACCGAACACCGGGGAGCTGTTTTTT. It encodes CASSQDPLAGPNTGELFF.

This clonotype occurred many times. The rearrangement uses TRBV27 and TRBJ1-5, with D possibly being TRBD1 (6 bases). CDR1 and CDR2 from the germline V gene are MNHEY and SMNVEV (reference sequence). V was trimmed by 5 bases and J by 3 bases, leaving 11 bases between them. This CDR3 contains 14 residues. CDR3 sequence (DNA): TGTGCCAGCAGTCCCGGACAGCTCAATCAGCCCCAGCATTTT. Translated, it gives CASSPGQLNQPQHF.

This clonotype was recorded at least ten times. CDR3 loop: CASSRTGKTDTQYF. DNA of the CDR3: TGTGCCAGCAGCCGGACAGGGAAAACAGATACGCAGTATTTT. The chain uses TRBV7-3 and TRBJ2-3; TRBD1 aligns across 8 bases. The ends lost 5 bases at V and 3 bases at J; junction bases unmatched: 4. The length of the CDR3 is 14 residues. Looked up from germline, CDR1 is SGHTA and CDR2 is FQGTGA.